The present TCR beta chain was sequenced within a study of T cell responses to AZD1222 COVID-19 vaccine. The data were produced by immunoSEQ multiplex PCR, yet TCRdb's version contains in-frame clones alone and is incomplete. The repertoire holds roughly 200,000 clones, with around 93% as singletons. Regarding the study as a whole: Of the AZD1222 recipients, only five or six were seropositive at baseline.

In germline, CDR1 is LGHNT, CDR2 FRNRAP. This CDR3 comprises 15 residues. The V end lost 5 bases, the J end lost 9 bases, and 23 bases lay between the germline ends. Worth noting for this clone: The antigen is unknown.

The receptor was isolated from an adult who received the MenACWY meningococcal vaccine as a control. The sequences come from peripheral blood, collected 28 days after the second dose of the MenACWY control vaccine. The chain couples TRBV12-5 to TRBJ2-7, with D perhaps TRBD1 (5 bases). This CDR3 reads CASGSPGQVRKGQYF. The CDR3 bases are TGTGCTAGTGGTAGTCCAGGGCAGGTACGTAAAGGGCAGTACTTC.